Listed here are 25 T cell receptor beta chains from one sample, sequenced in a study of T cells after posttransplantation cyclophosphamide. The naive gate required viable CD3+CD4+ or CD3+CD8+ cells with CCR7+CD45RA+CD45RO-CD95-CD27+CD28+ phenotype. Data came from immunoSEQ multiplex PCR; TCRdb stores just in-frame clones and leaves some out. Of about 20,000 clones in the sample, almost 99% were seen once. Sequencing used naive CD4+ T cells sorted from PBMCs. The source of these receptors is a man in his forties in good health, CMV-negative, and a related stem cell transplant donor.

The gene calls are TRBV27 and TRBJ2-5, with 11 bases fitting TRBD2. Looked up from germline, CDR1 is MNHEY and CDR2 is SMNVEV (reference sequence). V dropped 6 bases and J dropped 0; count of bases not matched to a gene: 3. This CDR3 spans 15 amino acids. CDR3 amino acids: CASSPTSGNQETQYF. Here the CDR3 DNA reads TGTGCCAGCAGCCCGACTAGCGGGAACCAAGAGACCCAGTACTTC.

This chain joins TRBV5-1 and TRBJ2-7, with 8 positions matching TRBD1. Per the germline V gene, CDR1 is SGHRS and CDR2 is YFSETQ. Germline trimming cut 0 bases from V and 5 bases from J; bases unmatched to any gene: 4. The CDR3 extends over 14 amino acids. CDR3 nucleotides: TGCGCCAGCAGCTTGGAGGCAGGGGGCGACGAGCAGTACTTC. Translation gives CASSLEAGGDEQYF.

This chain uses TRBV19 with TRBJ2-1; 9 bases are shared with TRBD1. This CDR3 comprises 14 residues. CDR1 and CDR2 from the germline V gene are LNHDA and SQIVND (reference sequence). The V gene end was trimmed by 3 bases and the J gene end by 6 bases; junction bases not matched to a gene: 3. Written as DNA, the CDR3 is TGTGCCAGTAGTATCACAGGGGGCCGCAATGAGCAGTTCTTC. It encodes CASSITGGRNEQFF.

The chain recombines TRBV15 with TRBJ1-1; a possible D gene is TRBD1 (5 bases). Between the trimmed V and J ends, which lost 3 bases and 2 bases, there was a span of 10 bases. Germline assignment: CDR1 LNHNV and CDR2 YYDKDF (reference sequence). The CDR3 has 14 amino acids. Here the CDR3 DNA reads TGTGCCACCAGCAGCCTGGGGGGTAACACTGAAGCTTTCTTT. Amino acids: CATSSLGGNTEAFF.

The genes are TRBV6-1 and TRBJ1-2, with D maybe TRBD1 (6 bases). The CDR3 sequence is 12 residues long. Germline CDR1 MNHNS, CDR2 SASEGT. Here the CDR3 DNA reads TGTGCTTCTAACAGGGTTCGGAATGGCTACACCTTC. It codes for CASNRVRNGYTF.

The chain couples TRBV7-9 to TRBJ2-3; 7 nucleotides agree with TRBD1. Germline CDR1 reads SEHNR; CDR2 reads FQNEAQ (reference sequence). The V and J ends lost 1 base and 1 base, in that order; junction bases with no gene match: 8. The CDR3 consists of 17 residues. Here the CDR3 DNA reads TGTGCCAGCAGCTTAGGTTCAGGTACAGGGGGCACAGATACGCAGTATTTT. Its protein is CASSLGSGTGGTDTQYF. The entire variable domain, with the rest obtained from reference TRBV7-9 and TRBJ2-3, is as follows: DTGVSQNPRHKITKRGQNVTFRCDPISEHNRLYWYRQTLGQGPEFLTYFQNEAQLEKSRLLSDRFSAERPKGSFSTLEIQRTEQGDSAMYLCASSLGSGTGGTDTQYFGPGTRLTVL.

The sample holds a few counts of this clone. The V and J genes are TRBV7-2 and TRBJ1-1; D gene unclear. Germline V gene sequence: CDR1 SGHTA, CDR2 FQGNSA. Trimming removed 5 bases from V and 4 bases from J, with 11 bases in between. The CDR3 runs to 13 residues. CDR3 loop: CASSPTRGTEAFF. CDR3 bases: TGTGCCAGCAGCCCAACCCGGGGCACTGAAGCTTTCTTT.

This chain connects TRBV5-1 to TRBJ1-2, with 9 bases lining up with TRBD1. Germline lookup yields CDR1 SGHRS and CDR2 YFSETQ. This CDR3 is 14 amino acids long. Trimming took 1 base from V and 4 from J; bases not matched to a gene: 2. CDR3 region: CASSLRTGAYGYTF. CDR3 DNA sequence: TGCGCCAGCAGCTTGAGGACAGGGGCCTATGGCTACACCTTC. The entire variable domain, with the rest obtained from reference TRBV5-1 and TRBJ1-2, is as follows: KAGVTQTPRYLIKTRGQQVTLSCSPISGHRSVSWYQQTPGQGLQFLFEYFSETQRNKGNFPGRFSGRQFSNSRSEMNVSTLELGDSALYLCASSLRTGAYGYTFGSGTRLTVV.

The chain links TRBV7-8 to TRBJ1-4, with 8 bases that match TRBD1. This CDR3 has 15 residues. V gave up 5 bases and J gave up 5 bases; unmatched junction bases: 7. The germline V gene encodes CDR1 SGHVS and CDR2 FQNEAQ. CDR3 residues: CASSDTGGWNEKLFF. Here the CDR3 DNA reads TGTGCCAGCAGCGACACAGGGGGATGGAATGAAAAACTGTTTTTT.

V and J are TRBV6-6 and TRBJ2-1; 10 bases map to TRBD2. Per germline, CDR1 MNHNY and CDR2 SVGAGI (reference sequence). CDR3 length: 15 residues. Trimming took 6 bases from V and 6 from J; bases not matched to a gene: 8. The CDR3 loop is CASSALAGQGNEQFF. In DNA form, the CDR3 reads TGTGCCAGCAGCGCACTAGCGGGGCAGGGCAATGAGCAGTTCTTC.

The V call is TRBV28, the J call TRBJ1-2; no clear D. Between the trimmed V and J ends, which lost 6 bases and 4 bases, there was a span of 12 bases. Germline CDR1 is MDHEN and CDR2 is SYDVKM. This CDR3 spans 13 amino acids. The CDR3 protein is CASSTDLGYGYTF. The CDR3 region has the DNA TGTGCCAGCAGCACGGACTTAGGCTATGGCTACACCTTC.

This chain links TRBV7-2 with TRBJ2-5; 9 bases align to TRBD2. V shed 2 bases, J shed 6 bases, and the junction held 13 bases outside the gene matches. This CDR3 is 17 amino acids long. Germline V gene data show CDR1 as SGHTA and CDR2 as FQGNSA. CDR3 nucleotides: TGTGCCAGCAGCTTACATCGAGATAGCGGGGGTTCTCAGACCCAGTACTTC. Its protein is CASSLHRDSGGSQTQYF.

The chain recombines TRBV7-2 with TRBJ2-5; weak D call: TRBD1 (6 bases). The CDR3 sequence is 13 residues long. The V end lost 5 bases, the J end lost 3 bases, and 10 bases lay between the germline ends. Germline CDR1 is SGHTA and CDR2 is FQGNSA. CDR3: CASSTRTEETQYF. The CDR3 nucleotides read TGTGCCAGCAGCACAAGGACAGAAGAGACCCAGTACTTC.

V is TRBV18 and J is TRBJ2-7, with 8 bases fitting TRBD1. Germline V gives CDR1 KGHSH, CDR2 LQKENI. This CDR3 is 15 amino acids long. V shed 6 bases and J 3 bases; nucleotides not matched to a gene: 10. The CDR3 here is CASSPGTGELYEQYF. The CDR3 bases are TGTGCCAGCTCTCCCGGGACAGGAGAACTCTACGAGCAGTACTTC.

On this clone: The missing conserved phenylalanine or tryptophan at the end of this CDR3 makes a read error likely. As DNA, the CDR3 is TGTGCCAGCAGCCTAGAGCGACCCGGTGACGGCTACACCCTC. This translates into CASSLERPGDGYTL. The chain is built from TRBV7-9 and TRBJ1-2; D uncertain. Trimming stripped 5 bases from V and 8 bases from J, with 18 bases between. Germline CDR1 SEHNR, CDR2 FQNEAQ (reference sequence). The CDR3 is made up of 14 amino acids.

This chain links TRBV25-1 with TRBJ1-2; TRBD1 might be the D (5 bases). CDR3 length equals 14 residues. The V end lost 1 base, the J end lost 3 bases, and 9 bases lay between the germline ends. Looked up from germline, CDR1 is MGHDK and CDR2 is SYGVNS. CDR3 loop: CASSELGGDYGYTF. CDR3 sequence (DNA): TGTGCCAGCAGTGAATTGGGGGGTGACTATGGCTACACCTTC.

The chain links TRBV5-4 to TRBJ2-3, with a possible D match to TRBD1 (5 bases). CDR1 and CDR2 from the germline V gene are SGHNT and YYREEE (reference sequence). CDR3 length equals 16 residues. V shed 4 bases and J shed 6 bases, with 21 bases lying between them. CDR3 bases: TGTGCCAGCAGCCACCGTGGGGCAGGGTATGTCGATACGCAGTATTTT. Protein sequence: CASSHRGAGYVDTQYF.

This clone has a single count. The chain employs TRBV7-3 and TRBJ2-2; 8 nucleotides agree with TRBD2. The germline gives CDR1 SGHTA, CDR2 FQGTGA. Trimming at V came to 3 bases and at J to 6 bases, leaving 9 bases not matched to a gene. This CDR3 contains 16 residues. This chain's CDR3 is CASSFTGGRRAGELFF. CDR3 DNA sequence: TGTGCCAGCAGCTTTACTGGCGGGAGGAGGGCCGGGGAGCTGTTTTTT.

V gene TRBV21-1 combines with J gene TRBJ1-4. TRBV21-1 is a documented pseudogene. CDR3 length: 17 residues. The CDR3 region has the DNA TGTGCCAGCAGCACTCCCCGAGGAGGGAGAACTAATGAAAAACTGTTTTTT. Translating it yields CASSTPRGGRTNEKLFF.

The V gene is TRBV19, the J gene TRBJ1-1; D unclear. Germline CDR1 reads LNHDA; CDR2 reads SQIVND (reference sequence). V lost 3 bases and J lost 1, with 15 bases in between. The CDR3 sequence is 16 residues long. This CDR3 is CASSISGAAGNTEAFF. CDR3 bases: TGTGCCAGTAGTATCTCGGGTGCGGCGGGGAACACTGAAGCTTTCTTT.

The CDR3 coding sequence is TGTGCCAGCAGTTTCCGGAATGAGCAGTTCTTC. It encodes CASSFRNEQFF. The chain couples TRBV28 to TRBJ2-1; no firm D call. This CDR3 comprises 11 residues. The germline CDR1 and CDR2 sequences are MDHEN and SYDVKM. The germline V and J ends were trimmed by 3 bases and 7 bases, with 4 bases remaining between them.

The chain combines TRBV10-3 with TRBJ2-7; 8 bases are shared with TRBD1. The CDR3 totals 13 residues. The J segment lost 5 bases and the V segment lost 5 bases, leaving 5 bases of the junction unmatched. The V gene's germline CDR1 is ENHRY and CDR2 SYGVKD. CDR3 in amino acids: CAISRTGTDEQYF. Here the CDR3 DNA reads TGTGCCATCAGTCGGACAGGGACGGACGAGCAGTACTTC.

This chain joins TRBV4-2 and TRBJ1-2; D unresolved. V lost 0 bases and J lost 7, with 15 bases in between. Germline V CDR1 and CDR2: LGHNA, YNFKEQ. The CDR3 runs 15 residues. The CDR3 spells CASSQDNFQAGGYTF. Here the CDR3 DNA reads TGTGCCAGCAGCCAAGATAATTTTCAGGCAGGTGGCTACACCTTC.

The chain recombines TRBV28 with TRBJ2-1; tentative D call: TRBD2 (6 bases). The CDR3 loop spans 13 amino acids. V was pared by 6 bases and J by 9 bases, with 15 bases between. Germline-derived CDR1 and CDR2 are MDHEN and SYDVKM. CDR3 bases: TGTGCCAGCAGCTCTCCGGGACTCTTTGAGCAGTTCTTC. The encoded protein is CASSSPGLFEQFF.

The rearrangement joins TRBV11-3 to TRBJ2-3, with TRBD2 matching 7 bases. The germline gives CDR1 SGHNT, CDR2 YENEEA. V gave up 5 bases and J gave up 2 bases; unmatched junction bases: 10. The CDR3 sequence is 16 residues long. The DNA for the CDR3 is TGTGCCAGCAGCCCACTCGGGAGGTCCGACACAGATACGCAGTATTTT. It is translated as CASSPLGRSDTDTQYF.